What follows are 14 T cell receptor beta chains derived from one specimen sequenced in a study of early T cells in non-severe SARS-CoV-2 infection. One entry per CDR3 protein, called by TCRdb with MiXCR from the 5' RACE reads. Among 48,000 or so distinct CDR3 sequences listed, roughly an eighth were seen once. The specimen sequenced was whole blood. These receptors originate from an adult who was a healthcare worker with PCR-confirmed SARS-CoV-2 infection or an uninfected control (not recorded which).

This clonotype appeared a few times. The rearrangement links TRBV15 to TRBJ1-1; maybe TRBD1 (6 bases). With 3 bases removed from V and 0 bases from J, the gap between germline ends came to 17 bases. The length of the CDR3 is 17 residues. The germline CDR1 and CDR2 sequences are LNHNV and YYDKDF (reference sequence). The CDR3 DNA sequence: TGTGCCACCAGCAGCTGGGGATCGGGACAACTGAACACTGAAGCTTTCTTT. Encoded protein: CATSSWGSGQLNTEAFF.

Ten or more counts support this clonotype. The V call is TRBV24-1, the J call TRBJ2-1; 7 nucleotides align to TRBD2. The J segment lost 5 bases and the V segment lost 9 bases, leaving 9 bases of the junction unmatched. CDR1 is KGHDR, CDR2 SFDVKD, per germline. This CDR3 has 14 amino acids. The CDR3 loop reads CATSSGRQNNEQFF. Here the CDR3 DNA reads TGTGCCACCTCCTCCGGGAGGCAAAACAATGAGCAGTTCTTC.

This clonotype was seen at least ten times. The rearrangement links TRBV20-1 to TRBJ2-7; possible D gene TRBD2, 7 bases. The germline gives CDR1 DFQATT, CDR2 SNEGSKA (reference sequence). Trimming took off 3 bases at V and 5 bases at J, with 20 bases between the two ends. The length of the CDR3 is 15 residues. The CDR3 sequence: CSARVLREGGHEQYF. The CDR3 region has the DNA TGCAGTGCTAGGGTCCTAAGGGAGGGGGGCCACGAGCAGTACTTC.

This clonotype came up a few times. J is TRBJ2-5 and V is TRBV12-3 or TRBV12-4; maybe TRBD1 (6 bases). Trimming left V 5 bases short and J 2 bases short, with 24 bases between. The CDR3 covers 18 residues. The CDR3 DNA reads as TGTGCCAGCAGTCCAGAGATCACAGGGAGTGGGGGACAAGAGACCCAGTACTTC. Its protein product is CASSPEITGSGGQETQYF.

This clonotype was observed at least ten times. This chain joins TRBV12-3 or TRBV12-4 and TRBJ1-2, with TRBD1 as a possible D gene (6 bases). V shed 6 bases and J shed 3 bases, with 17 bases lying between them. This CDR3 is built from 15 residues. The CDR3 spells CASSPLWGAHYGYTF. In DNA, the CDR3 is TGTGCCAGCAGCCCACTCTGGGGGGCACACTATGGCTACACCTTC.

Many counts were recorded for this clonotype. In DNA, the CDR3 is TGTGCCAGCAGCCAAGGACAGGATGAGGGCTACACCTTC. Encoded protein: CASSQGQDEGYTF. The chain recombines TRBV4-2 with TRBJ1-2; the D gene is possibly TRBD1 (6 bases). From germline, CDR1 is LGHNA and CDR2 YNFKEQ. CDR3 size: 13 residues. V gave up 1 base and J gave up 8 bases, with 11 bases separating them.

This chain uses TRBV4-1 with TRBJ2-7; D call uncertain. V was trimmed by 4 bases and J by 0 bases, leaving 16 bases between them. Germline CDR1 is MGHRA and CDR2 is YSYEKL. The CDR3 contains 16 residues. The DNA for the CDR3 is TGCGCCAGCAGCCTCACCCGCACTGTGAGCTCCTACGAGCAGTACTTC. As protein: CASSLTRTVSSYEQYF.

The V gene is TRBV20-1, the J gene TRBJ1-5; 8 bases are shared with TRBD1. V lost 3 bases, J lost 2 bases, and 18 bases stayed unmatched. CDR3 size: 19 residues. Germline lookup yields CDR1 DFQATT and CDR2 SNEGSKA (reference sequence). CDR3 loop: CSASPRWEQGDLGNQPQHF. In DNA, the CDR3 is TGCAGTGCTAGCCCCAGGTGGGAACAGGGGGATCTAGGCAATCAGCCCCAGCATTTT.

J is TRBJ1-2 and V is TRBV7-3; D ambiguous. V was pared by 3 bases and J by 2 bases, with 7 bases between. Germline lookup yields CDR1 SGHTA and CDR2 FQGTGA. CDR3 size: 13 residues. The CDR3 region is CASSFDKNYGYTF. The CDR3 DNA sequence: TGTGCCAGCAGCTTCGATAAAAACTATGGCTACACCTTC.

In nucleotides, the CDR3 is TGTGCCACCCGGACTAGCGGGAACACCGGGGAGCTGTTTTTT. Translated: CATRTSGNTGELFF. The chain combines TRBV28 with TRBJ2-2; 10 bases fit TRBD2. This CDR3 contains 14 residues. V gave up 10 bases and J gave up 1 base; unmatched junction bases: 3. Germline V gene data show CDR1 as MDHEN and CDR2 as SYDVKM.

This clonotype was detected only once. V gene TRBV12-3 or TRBV12-4 combines with J gene TRBJ2-1; D might be TRBD1 (6 bases). V lost 1 base and J lost 0, with 13 bases in between. The CDR3 totals 17 residues. The CDR3 loop is CASSLEGVLSSYNEQFF. In DNA, the CDR3 is TGTGCCAGCAGTTTAGAGGGGGTCCTGAGCTCCTACAATGAGCAGTTCTTC.

Only a few counts were recorded for this clonotype. The chain has TRBV12-3 or TRBV12-4 and TRBJ1-2, with D possibly matching TRBD1 (5 bases). This CDR3 comprises 13 residues. Trimming took off 1 base at V and 6 bases at J, with 9 bases between the two ends. CDR3 amino acids: CASSLGGVDGYTF. The DNA of the CDR3 is TGTGCCAGCAGTTTAGGAGGGGTTGATGGCTACACCTTC.

This clonotype has at least ten counts. The chain combines TRBV6-5 with TRBJ1-1; 7 nucleotides match TRBD1. The germline gives CDR1 MNHEY, CDR2 SVGAGI. The trim removed 0 bases at V and 6 bases at J, leaving 4 bases unmatched. This CDR3 has 14 residues. CDR3 DNA: TGTGCCAGCAGTTACTCGAGACAGGGTGCTGAAGCTTTCTTT. This codes for CASSYSRQGAEAFF.

This clonotype was seen more than once but under ten times. V and J are TRBV3-1 and TRBJ2-7; D not resolved. CDR3 length: 13 residues. Deletions cut 4 bases from V and 5 bases from J, with 12 bases between. Germline values: CDR1 LGHDT, CDR2 YNNKEL (reference sequence). CDR3 in amino acids: CASSRPTLDEQYF. The CDR3 bases are TGTGCCAGCAGCCGGCCGACCTTGGACGAGCAGTACTTC.